Here is one T cell receptor beta chain with its context. Its antigen remains unidentified. PCR involved 60 Vbeta and 13 Jbeta primers. Only in-frame clones appear in the TCRdb table, and some are missing; sequencing was by immunoSEQ multiplex PCR. The table includes about 230,000 clones, 70% to 80% detected once. This specimen belongs to a study of cytomegalovirus exposure and HLA in healthy donors. Broader study findings: Segments of the TCR beta V type were, in most cases, productive about 90% or about 30% of the time in an earlier analysis. The study flagged about 150 TCR beta chains as cytomegalovirus-associated.

CDR3 size: 13 residues. CDR1 MDHEN and CDR2 SYDVKM come from the germline V gene. Trimming pared 7 bases from V and 6 bases from J, leaving 13 bases between. The TCR sequence derives from an older woman in good health and CMV-seropositive. The J gene is TRBJ1-5, the V gene TRBV28; a possible D gene is TRBD1 (5 bases). The specimen sequenced was PBMCs. The CDR3 nucleotides read TGTGCCAGCAACCAGGGTCTTTTTCAGCCCCAGCATTTT. Translating gives CASNQGLFQPQHF.